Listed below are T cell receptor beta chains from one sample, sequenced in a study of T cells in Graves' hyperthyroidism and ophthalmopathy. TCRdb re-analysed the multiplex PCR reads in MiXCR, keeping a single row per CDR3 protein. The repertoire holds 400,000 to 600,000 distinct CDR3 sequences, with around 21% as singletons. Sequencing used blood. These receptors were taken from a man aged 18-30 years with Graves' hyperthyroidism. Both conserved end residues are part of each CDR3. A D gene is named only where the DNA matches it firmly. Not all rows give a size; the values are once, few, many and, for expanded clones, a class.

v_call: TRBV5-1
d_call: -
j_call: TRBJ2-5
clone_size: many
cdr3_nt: TGCGCCAGCAGCTTTAGCGCAAAGGGAGAGACCCAGTACTTC
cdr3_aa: CASSFSAKGETQYF

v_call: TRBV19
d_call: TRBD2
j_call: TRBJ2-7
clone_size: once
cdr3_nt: TGTGCCACGGGAGCGGGAGGGCCGTACGAGCAGTACTTC
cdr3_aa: CATGAGGPYEQYF

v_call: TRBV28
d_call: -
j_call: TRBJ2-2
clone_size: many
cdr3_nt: TGTGCCAGCAGTTTACCTGCGGGTATGCCCGGGGAGCTGTTTTTT
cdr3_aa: CASSLPAGMPGELFF

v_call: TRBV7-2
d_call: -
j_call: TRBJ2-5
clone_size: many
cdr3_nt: TGTGCCAGCTCCAGCAGGGGAAGTAAAGAGACCCAGTACTTC
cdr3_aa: CASSSRGSKETQYF

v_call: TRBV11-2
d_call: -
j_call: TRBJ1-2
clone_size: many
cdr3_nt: TGTGCCAGCAGCTCACTCCGGGAACCCGGCTACACCTTC
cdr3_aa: CASSSLREPGYTF

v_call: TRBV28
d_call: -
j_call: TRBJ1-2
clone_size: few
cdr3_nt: TGTGCCAGCCGGAAGGAAAACTATGGCTACACCTTC
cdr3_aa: CASRKENYGYTF

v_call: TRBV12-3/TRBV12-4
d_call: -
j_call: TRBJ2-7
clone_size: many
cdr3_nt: TGTGCCAGCAGAAGTTCCCTCGGGGGAGGAAGGGTCTACGAGCAGTACTTC
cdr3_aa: CASRSSLGGGRVYEQYF

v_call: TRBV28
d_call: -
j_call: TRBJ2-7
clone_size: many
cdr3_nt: TGTGCCAGCAGTTTGTCCAACTACGAGCAGTACTTC
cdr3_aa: CASSLSNYEQYF

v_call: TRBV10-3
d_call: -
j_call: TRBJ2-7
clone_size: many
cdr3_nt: TGTGCCATCAGTGAGTCAGGGGCCCGCTCCTACGAGCAGTACTTC
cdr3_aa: CAISESGARSYEQYF

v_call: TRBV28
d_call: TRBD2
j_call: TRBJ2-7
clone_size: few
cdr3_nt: TGTGCCAGCAGTTTAGGGGAGGGGTTTAACTACGAGCAGTACTTC
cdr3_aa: CASSLGEGFNYEQYF

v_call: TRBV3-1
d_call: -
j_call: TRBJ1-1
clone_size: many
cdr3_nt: TGTGCCAGCAGCCAGGAAGTTCGACGGAACACTGAAGCTTTCTTT
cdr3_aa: CASSQEVRRNTEAFF

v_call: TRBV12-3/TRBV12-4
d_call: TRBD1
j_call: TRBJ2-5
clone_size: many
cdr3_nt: TGTGCCAGCAGGTTGGACAGGGATGAGCGGGAGACCCAGTACTTC
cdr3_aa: CASRLDRDERETQYF

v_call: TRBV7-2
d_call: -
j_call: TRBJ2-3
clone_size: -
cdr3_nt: TGTGCCAGCAGCTTAGCCACACTCGGGAGTGGCACAGATACGCAGTATTTT
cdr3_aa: CASSLATLGSGTDTQYF

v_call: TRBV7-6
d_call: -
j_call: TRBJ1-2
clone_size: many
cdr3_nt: TGTGCCAGCAGCTTAGGTGCATGGGCAGCTCCTGCTAACTATGGCTACACCTTC
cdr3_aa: CASSLGAWAAPANYGYTF

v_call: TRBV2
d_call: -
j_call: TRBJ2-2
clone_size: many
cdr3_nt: TGTGCCAGCAGTGAACTCGGGGCCACCGGGGAGCTGTTTTTT
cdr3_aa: CASSELGATGELFF

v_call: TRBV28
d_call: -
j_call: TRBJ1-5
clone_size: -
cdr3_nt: TGTGCCAGCAGCCTAACACAGGGACTTCAGCCCCAGCATTTT
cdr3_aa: CASSLTQGLQPQHF

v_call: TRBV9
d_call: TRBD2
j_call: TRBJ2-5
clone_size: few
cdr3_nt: TGTGCCAGCAGCCCAGGGACTAGCGGGTTCCAAGAGACCCAGTACTTC
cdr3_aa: CASSPGTSGFQETQYF

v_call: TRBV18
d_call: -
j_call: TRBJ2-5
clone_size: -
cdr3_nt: TGTGCCAGCTCCCCGACCGGGGCGACGGAGACCCAGTACTTC
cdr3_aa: CASSPTGATETQYF

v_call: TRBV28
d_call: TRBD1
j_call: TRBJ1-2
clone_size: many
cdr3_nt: TGTGCCAGCAGTTTCAACAGGGGAATTTCTGGCTACACCTTC
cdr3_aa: CASSFNRGISGYTF

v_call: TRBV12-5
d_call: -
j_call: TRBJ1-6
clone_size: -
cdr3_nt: TGTGCTAGTGCTGGACTGAGTTATAATTCACCCCTCCACTTT
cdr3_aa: CASAGLSYNSPLHF

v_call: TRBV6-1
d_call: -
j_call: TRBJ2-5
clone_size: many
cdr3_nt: TGTGCCAGCAGTGAAATGAGTCCAAAGAGGGAGACCCAGTACTTC
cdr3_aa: CASSEMSPKRETQYF

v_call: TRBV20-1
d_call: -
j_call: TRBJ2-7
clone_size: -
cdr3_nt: TGCAGTGCTTGGATAGGGGTTTCCTACGAGCAGTACTTC
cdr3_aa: CSAWIGVSYEQYF

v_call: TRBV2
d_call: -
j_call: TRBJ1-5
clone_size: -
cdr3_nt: TGTGCCAGCAGTGAAAACGGGCCAGTCAACCCCAATCAGCCCCAGCATTTT
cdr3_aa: CASSENGPVNPNQPQHF